This paragraph covers one T cell receptor beta chain sequence. Its antigen remains unidentified. Only in-frame clones appear in the TCRdb table, and some are missing; sequencing was by immunoSEQ multiplex PCR. In the table there are around 160,000 clones, more than 70% of which are singletons. The CDR3 runs to 13 residues. Trimming removed 0 bases from V and 14 bases from J, with 14 bases in between. Germline V CDR1 and CDR2: ENHRY, SYGVKD. This entry belongs to a study of cytomegalovirus exposure and HLA in healthy donors. Study in general: The same platform as the approximately 670 first-cohort repertoires was used for the 100 to 150 validation repertoires, a later analysis reported.

General study findings and limits: Specificity of a few CMV-associated chains for CMV antigens was verified in vitro. Overall, approximately 150 TCR beta chains were annotated as cytomegalovirus-associated. Subsequent analysis found a tendency for first-cohort TCR clusters to co-occur within the 120 or so validation repertoires.

The sequenced sample was PBMCs. The clonotype comes from a man younger than 40 in good health and CMV-seropositive. The chain is built from TRBV10-3 and TRBJ2-1, with D tentatively TRBD1 (6 bases). CDR3 DNA: TGTGCCATCAGTGAGTCCCCCTCGTGGGACAAGTTCTTC. It translates to CAISESPSWDKFF.